This T cell receptor (beta chain) was found in a study of graft-versus-host responses after intestinal transplantation. Looking at the study overall: Among the recipients, transplants were multivisceral, liver-intestinal, or isolated intestinal. Anti-thymocyte globulin induction preceded about three years of tacrolimus and steroid maintenance in all recipients.

TCRdb's copy holds only in-frame clones and misses some; the assay was immunoSEQ multiplex PCR. The sample gives 95,000 to 150,000 clones, approximately 92% of which show up once; more than 0.09% is in the top ten. In regard to this clone: The antigen is not known.

Germline V gene sequence: CDR1 SGHRS, CDR2 YFSETQ. This CDR3 comprises 17 residues. Trimming cost V 3 bases and J 4 bases, with 20 bases left between them. The rearrangement joins TRBV5-1 to TRBJ1-3; D perhaps matches TRBD1 (5 bases). This TCR was sampled from a human donor who received an intestinal transplant. Sequencing used unstimulated CD4+ T cells sorted from spleen or lymph node cells, obtained before intestinal transplant. This CDR3 reads CASSSFNVDSKGNTIYF. CDR3 nucleotides: TGCGCCAGCAGCTCCTTCAACGTCGACAGTAAAGGAAACACCATATATTTT. Full variable domain (outside the CDR3, taken from reference TRBV5-1 and TRBJ1-3): KAGVTQTPRYLIKTRGQQVTLSCSPISGHRSVSWYQQTPGQGLQFLFEYFSETQRNKGNFPGRFSGRQFSNSRSEMNVSTLELGDSALYLCASSSFNVDSKGNTIYFGEGSWLTVV.